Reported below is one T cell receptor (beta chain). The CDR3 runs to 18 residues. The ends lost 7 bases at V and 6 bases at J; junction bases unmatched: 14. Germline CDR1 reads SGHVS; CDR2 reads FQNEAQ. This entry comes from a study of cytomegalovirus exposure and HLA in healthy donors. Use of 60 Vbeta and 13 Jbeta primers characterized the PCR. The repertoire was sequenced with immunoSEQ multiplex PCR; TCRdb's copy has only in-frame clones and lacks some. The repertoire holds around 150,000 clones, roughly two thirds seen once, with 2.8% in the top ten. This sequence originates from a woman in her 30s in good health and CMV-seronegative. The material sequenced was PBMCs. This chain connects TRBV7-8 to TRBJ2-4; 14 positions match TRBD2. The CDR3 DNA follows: TGTGCCAGCACCCCCCTAAAGACCGGGACTAGCGGGAGAAACATTCAGTACTTC. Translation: CASTPLKTGTSGRNIQYF.